These 23 T cell receptor beta chains came from one sample sequenced in a study of blood T cell repertoires in COVID-19. Clones were read by immunoSEQ multiplex PCR, and TCRdb kept only the in-frame ones, dropping some. Of 440,000 or so clones in the sample, 70% to 90% were seen once. The specimen was peripheral blood. Every receptor here comes from a woman aged 35 to 49 with COVID-19, enrolled during active disease.

This clone was seen a few times. The chain links TRBV5-5 to TRBJ1-1, with 8 bases lining up with TRBD1. Germline-derived CDR1 and CDR2 are SGHKS and YYEKEE (reference sequence). V gave up 3 bases and J gave up 4 bases; unmatched junction bases: 8. This CDR3 contains 15 residues. CDR3 sequence: CASSSTGQGGTEAFF. CDR3 bases: TGTGCCAGCAGCTCAACCGGACAGGGCGGCACTGAAGCTTTCTTT.

The rearrangement joins TRBV28 to TRBJ1-4; D unclear. The CDR3 runs 15 residues. Per the germline V gene, CDR1 is MDHEN and CDR2 is SYDVKM. V was trimmed by 4 bases and J by 2 bases, leaving 11 bases between them. CDR3 in DNA: TGTGCCAGCAGTTCCCCGGGTACCACTAATGAAAAACTGTTTTTT. Its translation is CASSSPGTTNEKLFF.

The chain uses TRBV6-5 and TRBJ2-7, with D perhaps matching TRBD2 (6 bases). The CDR3 contains 14 residues. CDR1 is MNHEY, CDR2 SVGAGI, per germline. Trimming shortened V by 6 bases and J by 5 bases, and 17 bases separated the two germline ends. The CDR3 sequence is CASRTSTGLHEQYF. The DNA for the CDR3 is TGTGCCAGCAGGACTAGTACAGGTCTCCACGAGCAGTACTTC.

Concerning this clone itself: Other DNA sequences in this specimen translate into the identical CDR3. V is TRBV5-1 and J is TRBJ1-1; D is possibly TRBD1 (6 bases). The CDR3 consists of 13 residues. Germline V gene data show CDR1 as SGHRS and CDR2 as YFSETQ. The V gene lost 2 bases and the J gene lost 1 base, with 6 bases spanning the gap. CDR3 amino acids: CASSFRGNTEAFF. CDR3 DNA sequence: TGCGCCAGCAGCTTCAGGGGGAACACTGAAGCTTTCTTT. Complete variable domain (other parts from reference TRBV5-1 and TRBJ1-1): KAGVTQTPRYLIKTRGQQVTLSCSPISGHRSVSWYQQTPGQGLQFLFEYFSETQRNKGNFPGRFSGRQFSNSRSEMNVSTLELGDSALYLCASSFRGNTEAFFGQGTRLTVV.

This CDR3 is CASSFGHLGAGEKLFF. The CDR3 DNA follows: TGTGCCAGCAGTTTTGGCCATCTGGGGGCAGGAGAAAAACTGTTTTTT. The chain carries TRBV6-6 and TRBJ1-4; possible D gene TRBD1, 6 bases. The germline gives CDR1 MNHNY, CDR2 SVGAGI (reference sequence). Trimming pared 4 bases from V and 8 bases from J, leaving 20 bases between. The CDR3 is 16 residues long.

The rearrangement links TRBV12-5 to TRBJ1-5, with D maybe TRBD1 (5 bases). The CDR3 covers 14 residues. Trimming pared 3 bases from V and 2 bases from J, leaving 8 bases between. Germline V gene sequence: CDR1 LGHNT, CDR2 FRNRAP. CDR3 region: CASGFSRGNQPQHF. DNA for the CDR3: TGTGCTAGTGGTTTTTCCAGGGGCAATCAGCCCCAGCATTTT.

The gene calls are TRBV5-5 and TRBJ1-5; 8 bases match TRBD1. The V segment lost 2 bases and the J segment 6 bases; nucleotides outside the gene matches: 4. This CDR3 spans 14 amino acids. Per germline, CDR1 SGHKS and CDR2 YYEKEE (reference sequence). As DNA, the CDR3 is TGTGCCAGCAGCTTAGCAGGGGGCGGTCAGCCCCAGCATTTT. It codes for CASSLAGGGQPQHF. Based on the CDR3 plus reference TRBV5-5 and TRBJ1-5, the full variable domain is DAGVTQSPTHLIKTRGQQVTLRCSPISGHKSVSWYQQVLGQGPQFIFQYYEKEERGRGNFPDRFSARQFPNYSSELNVNALLLGDSALYLCASSLAGGGQPQHFGDGTRLSIL.

The chain links TRBV10-3 to TRBJ1-6; 7 nucleotides agree with TRBD1. This CDR3 comprises 16 residues. Per germline, CDR1 ENHRY and CDR2 SYGVKD. The V segment lost 10 bases and the J segment 0 bases; nucleotides outside the gene matches: 9. CDR3: CASQRQGRSYNSPLHF. The CDR3 DNA is TGTGCCAGCCAGAGACAGGGACGCTCCTATAATTCACCCCTCCACTTT.

The J gene is TRBJ2-7, the V gene TRBV15; weak D call: TRBD2 (5 bases). The CDR3 runs 14 residues. Trimming stripped 3 bases from V and 2 bases from J, with 11 bases between. Germline loops: CDR1 LNHNV, CDR2 YYDKDF (reference sequence). CDR3 sequence (DNA): TGTGCCACCAGCAGGCCAGGAGGCCCCTACGAGCAGTACTTC. Translating it yields CATSRPGGPYEQYF.

The V call is TRBV11-1, the J call TRBJ1-2; D not certain. Germline CDR1 SGHAT, CDR2 FQDESV (reference sequence). With 5 bases removed from V and 8 bases from J, the gap between germline ends came to 15 bases. The CDR3 has 13 amino acids. The CDR3 region has the DNA TGTGCCAGCAGCCCACCACAATTGCGGGGCTACACCTTC. Its translation is CASSPPQLRGYTF.

The chain couples TRBV19 to TRBJ2-5, with TRBD2 identical over 9 bases. CDR1 and CDR2 from the germline V gene are LNHDA and SQIVND (reference sequence). The trim removed 5 bases at V and 11 bases at J, leaving 9 bases unmatched. This CDR3 has 13 residues. The CDR3 bases are TGTGCCAGTAGTCCCACTAGCGGGCCGTTTCAGTACTTC. Translation gives CASSPTSGPFQYF. Based on the CDR3 plus reference TRBV19 and TRBJ2-5, the full variable domain is DGGITQSPKYLFRKEGQNVTLSCEQNLNHDAMYWYRQDPGQGLRLIYYSQIVNDFQKGDIAEGYSVSREKKESFPLTVTSAQKNPTAFYLCASSPTSGPFQYFGPGTRLLVL.

The chain uses TRBV28 and TRBJ1-1; D remains ambiguous. CDR1 and CDR2 from the germline V gene are MDHEN and SYDVKM. This CDR3 region has 14 residues. The V end lost 2 bases, the J end lost 1 base, and 8 bases lay between the germline ends. Written as DNA, the CDR3 is TGTGCCAGCAGTTTAACTTTTCGGAACACTGAAGCTTTCTTT. This sequence encodes CASSLTFRNTEAFF.

The chain employs TRBV4-3 and TRBJ1-2; D may be TRBD1 (6 bases). The CDR3 consists of 18 residues. The V end was cut by 2 bases, the J end by 4 bases, with 23 bases between. Germline V CDR1 and CDR2: LGHNA, YSLEER. The CDR3, as DNA: TGCGCCAGCAGCCAAAGTATCGTCAGGGGAATGTTGGGCTATGGCTACACCTTC. This gives the protein CASSQSIVRGMLGYGYTF.

Written as DNA, the CDR3 is TGCAGTGTGCAGGGGAACCTCGAGCAGTACTTC. Translating it yields CSVQGNLEQYF. The chain uses TRBV20-1 and TRBJ2-7; TRBD1 is a possible D gene (6 bases). There are 11 residues in the CDR3. Germline lookup yields CDR1 DFQATT and CDR2 SNEGSKA (reference sequence). The V end was cut by 7 bases, the J end by 6 bases, with 13 bases between.

This clone was seen just once. The chain couples TRBV5-6 to TRBJ1-3, with a tentative D call TRBD1 (6 bases). In germline, CDR1 is SGHDT, CDR2 YYEEEE. Trimming pared 4 bases from V and 0 bases from J, leaving 8 bases between. This CDR3 is 14 amino acids long. DNA for the CDR3: TGTGCCAGCAGCCGGACAGCCTCTGGAAACACCATATATTTT. Translating it yields CASSRTASGNTIYF.

The chain employs TRBV28 and TRBJ1-4; D is possibly TRBD1 (5 bases). Germline CDR1 MDHEN, CDR2 SYDVKM. The CDR3 is 15 amino acids. V dropped 5 bases and J dropped 6 bases, with 16 bases sitting between them. CDR3 sequence (DNA): TGTGCCAGCAGTCCCCTGGGGGGGGAGGATGAAAAACTGTTTTTT. Its translation is CASSPLGGEDEKLFF.

This clone has a single count. This chain joins TRBV29-1 and TRBJ1-1; D may be TRBD1 (5 bases). The CDR3 has 13 amino acids. Trimming shortened V by 3 bases and J by 1 base, and 9 bases separated the two germline ends. Germline assignment: CDR1 SQVTM and CDR2 ANQGSEA. CDR3 nucleotides: TGCAGCGTTGAGACAGTAACGAACACTGAAGCTTTCTTT. Its protein is CSVETVTNTEAFF.

The chain employs TRBV5-1 and TRBJ1-5; 9 bases align to TRBD1. The CDR3 has 15 amino acids. V was pared by 0 bases and J by 3 bases, with 1 base of the junction left unmatched. Germline values: CDR1 SGHRS, CDR2 YFSETQ. This chain's CDR3 is CASSLGQGDNQPQHF. Written as DNA, the CDR3 is TGCGCCAGCAGCTTGGGACAGGGGGACAATCAGCCCCAGCATTTT.

The rearrangement uses TRBV6-5 and TRBJ2-2, with TRBD2 as a possible D gene (5 bases). The V gene lost 7 bases and the J gene lost 4 bases, with 13 bases spanning the gap. The CDR3 length is 14 residues. CDR1 MNHEY and CDR2 SVGAGI come from the germline V gene. In nucleotides, the CDR3 is TGTGCCAGCACCCCTATTGCGGGCACCGGGGAGCTGTTTTTT. It is translated as CASTPIAGTGELFF.

The V and J genes are TRBV19 and TRBJ2-7, with D possibly being TRBD1 (6 bases). The CDR3 spans 19 residues. The V gene lost 5 bases and the J gene lost 3 bases, with 29 bases spanning the gap. Germline-derived CDR1 and CDR2 are LNHDA and SQIVND (reference sequence). DNA for the CDR3: TGTGCCAGTAGTGTATCGATTGATAACAGGGTCCCCTACTACTACGAGCAGTACTTC. Translation: CASSVSIDNRVPYYYEQYF.

This clone has only one observation. The genes are TRBV14 and TRBJ1-1; no firm D call. CDR3 length equals 14 residues. V shed 1 base and J shed 4 bases, with 10 bases lying between them. Germline CDR1 SGHDN, CDR2 FVKESK. The CDR3 DNA sequence: TGTGCCAGCAGCCAAGGTCGGGTCTTCACTGAAGCTTTCTTT. It codes for CASSQGRVFTEAFF.

This clone appeared many times. The genes are TRBV5-1 and TRBJ1-1, with D tentatively TRBD1 (6 bases). V was trimmed by 4 bases and J by 4 bases, leaving 14 bases between them. The germline CDR1 and CDR2 sequences are SGHRS and YFSETQ. This CDR3 contains 14 residues. CDR3 sequence (DNA): TGCGCCAGCAGCAACAGGGAAGGTGGCACTGAAGCTTTCTTT. Encoded protein: CASSNREGGTEAFF.

CDR3 in DNA: TGTGCCAGCAGCTTAAAGGGAGCCACTGAAGCTTTCTTT. Translating it yields CASSLKGATEAFF. The J gene is TRBJ1-1, the V gene TRBV11-2; D is undetermined. Trimming took 2 bases from V and 4 from J, leaving 8 bases between them. Per germline, CDR1 SGHAT and CDR2 FQNNGV. The CDR3 runs to 13 residues.